The following is a T cell receptor (beta chain) sequence with its context. The source of the sample is a study of blood T cell repertoires in COVID-19. Study-level background: Italy, Spain and the United States were the sources of the convalescent and acute COVID-19 samples. Sample material is recorded as cDNA or gDNA derived from T cells, B-cell-depleted T cells, or PBMCs.

Germline CDR1 LGHNA, CDR2 YNFKEQ. Trimming removed 0 bases at V and 7 bases at J, with 10 bases between. This CDR3 region has 13 residues. The protocol was immunoSEQ multiplex PCR, while the TCRdb copy is restricted to in-frame clones and leaves out a portion. The sample carries roughly 150,000 clones, around nine tenths recorded once. This sequence was found in a woman aged 80 or over with COVID-19, enrolled during active disease. Material: peripheral blood. This rearrangement joins TRBV4-2 to TRBJ2-7; D remains unclear. DNA of the CDR3: TGTGCCAGCAGCCAAGAGGCCGCCAGGGAGCAGTACTTC. It yields the protein CASSQEAAREQYF.